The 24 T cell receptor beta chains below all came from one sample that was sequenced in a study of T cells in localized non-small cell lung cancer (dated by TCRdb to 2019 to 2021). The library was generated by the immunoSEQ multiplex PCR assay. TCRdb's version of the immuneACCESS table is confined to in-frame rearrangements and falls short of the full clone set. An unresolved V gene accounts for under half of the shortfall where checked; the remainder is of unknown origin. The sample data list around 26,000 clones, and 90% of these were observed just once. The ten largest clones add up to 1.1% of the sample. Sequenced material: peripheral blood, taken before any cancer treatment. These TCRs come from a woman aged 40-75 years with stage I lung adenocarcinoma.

The CDR3 region has the DNA TGTGCCAGCTCACCACCGCTGGCTGCGACCTACGAGCAGTACTTC. It translates to CASSPPLAATYEQYF. This chain uses TRBV18 with TRBJ2-7; D unclear. This CDR3 has 15 amino acids. V lost 0 bases and J lost 2, with 11 bases in between. Germline V CDR1 and CDR2: KGHSH, LQKENI.

CDR3 bases: TGTGCCAGCAGCGGGGGCGGCCGCGGGACAGATACGCAGTATTTT. Translation: CASSGGGRGTDTQYF. V and J are TRBV9 and TRBJ2-3, with D perhaps TRBD1 or TRBD2 (5 bases each). Germline CDR1 and CDR2: SGDLS and YYNGEE. This CDR3 has 15 amino acids. The ends were cut back, 3 bases at V and 3 bases at J, with 14 bases in the middle.

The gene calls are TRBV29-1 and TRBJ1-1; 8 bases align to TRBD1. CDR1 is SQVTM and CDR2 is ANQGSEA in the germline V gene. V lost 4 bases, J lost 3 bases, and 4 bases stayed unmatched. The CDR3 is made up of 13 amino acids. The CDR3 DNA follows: TGCAGCGTTGCGGGGACAGGTTACACTGAAGCTTTCTTT. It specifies CSVAGTGYTEAFF.

CDR3 in DNA: TGTGCCAGCTCACCATCAGGGGCCGTAACTGAAGCTTTCTTT. Translated: CASSPSGAVTEAFF. The chain is built from TRBV18 and TRBJ1-1; D may be TRBD1 (6 bases). The CDR3 totals 14 residues. Between the trimmed V and J ends, which lost 2 bases and 5 bases, there was a span of 12 bases. Germline V CDR1 and CDR2: KGHSH, LQKENI.

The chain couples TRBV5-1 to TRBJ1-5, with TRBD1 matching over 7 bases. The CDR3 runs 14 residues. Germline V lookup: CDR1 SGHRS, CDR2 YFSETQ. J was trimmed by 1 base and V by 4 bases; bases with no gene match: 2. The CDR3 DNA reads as TGCGCCAGCAGCCCGACAGGGAGCAATCAGCCCCAGCATTTT. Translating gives CASSPTGSNQPQHF.

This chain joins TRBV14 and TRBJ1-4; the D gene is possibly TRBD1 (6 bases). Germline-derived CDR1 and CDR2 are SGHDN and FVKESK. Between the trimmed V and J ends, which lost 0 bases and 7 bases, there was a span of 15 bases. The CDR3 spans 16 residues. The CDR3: CASSQDLWGASEKLFF. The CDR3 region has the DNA TGTGCCAGCAGCCAAGATCTATGGGGGGCGAGTGAAAAACTGTTTTTT.

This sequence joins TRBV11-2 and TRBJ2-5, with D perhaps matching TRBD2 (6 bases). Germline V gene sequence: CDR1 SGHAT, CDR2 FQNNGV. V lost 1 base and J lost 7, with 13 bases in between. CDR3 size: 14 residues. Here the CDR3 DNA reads TGTGCCAGCAGCTTAGCCCCCCAGGAGGGGACCCAGTACTTC. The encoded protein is CASSLAPQEGTQYF.

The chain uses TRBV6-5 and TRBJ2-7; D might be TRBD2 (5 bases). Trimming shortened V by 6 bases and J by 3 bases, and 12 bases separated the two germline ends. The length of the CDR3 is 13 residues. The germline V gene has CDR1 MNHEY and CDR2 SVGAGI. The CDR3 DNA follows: TGTGCCAGCAGAACGACTAAGCACTACGAGCAGTACTTC. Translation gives CASRTTKHYEQYF.

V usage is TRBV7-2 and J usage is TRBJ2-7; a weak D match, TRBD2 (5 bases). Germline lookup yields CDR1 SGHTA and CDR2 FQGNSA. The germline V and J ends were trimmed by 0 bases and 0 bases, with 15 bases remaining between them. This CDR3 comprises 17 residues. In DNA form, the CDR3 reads TGTGCCAGCAGCTTAGCGCTTGTGGCGGGCCCCTCCTACGAGCAGTACTTC. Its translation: CASSLALVAGPSYEQYF.

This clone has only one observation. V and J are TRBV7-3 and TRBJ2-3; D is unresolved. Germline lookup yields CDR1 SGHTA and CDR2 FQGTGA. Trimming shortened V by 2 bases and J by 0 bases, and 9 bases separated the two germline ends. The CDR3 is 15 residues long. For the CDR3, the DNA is TGTGCCAGCAGCTTAGGGTTGGCTAGCACAGATACGCAGTATTTT. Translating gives CASSLGLASTDTQYF.

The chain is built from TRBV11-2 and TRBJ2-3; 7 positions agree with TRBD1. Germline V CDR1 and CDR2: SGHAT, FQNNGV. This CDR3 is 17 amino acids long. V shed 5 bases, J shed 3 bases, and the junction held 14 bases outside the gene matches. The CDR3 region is CASSLWRGTEGTDTQYF. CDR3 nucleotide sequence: TGTGCCAGCAGCCTATGGAGAGGGACAGAAGGGACAGATACGCAGTATTTT.

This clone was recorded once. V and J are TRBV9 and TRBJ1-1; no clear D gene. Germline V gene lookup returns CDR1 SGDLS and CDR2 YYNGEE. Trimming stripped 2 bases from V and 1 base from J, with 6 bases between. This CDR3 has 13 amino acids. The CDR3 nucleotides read TGTGCCAGCAGCGTTACAGCGAACACTGAAGCTTTCTTT. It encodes CASSVTANTEAFF. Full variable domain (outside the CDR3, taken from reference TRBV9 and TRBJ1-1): DSGVTQTPKHLITATGQRVTLRCSPRSGDLSVYWYQQSLDQGLQFLIQYYNGEERAKGNILERFSAQQFPDLHSELNLSSLELGDSALYFCASSVTANTEAFFGQGTRLTVV.

CDR3 DNA sequence: TGTGCCAGCAGCCCCGGGACAGGGCAGTCGGGGTGGACTGAAGCTTTCTTT. It translates to CASSPGTGQSGWTEAFF. This sequence joins TRBV11-2 and TRBJ1-1; 9 nucleotides agree with TRBD1. The length of the CDR3 is 17 residues. Trimming took 5 bases from V and 5 from J; bases not matched to a gene: 15. Per germline, CDR1 SGHAT and CDR2 FQNNGV. Complete variable domain (other parts from reference TRBV11-2 and TRBJ1-1): EAGVAQSPRYKIIEKRQSVAFWCNPISGHATLYWYQQILGQGPKLLIQFQNNGVVDDSQLPKDRFSAERLKGVDSTLKIQPAKLEDSAVYLCASSPGTGQSGWTEAFFGQGTRLTVV.

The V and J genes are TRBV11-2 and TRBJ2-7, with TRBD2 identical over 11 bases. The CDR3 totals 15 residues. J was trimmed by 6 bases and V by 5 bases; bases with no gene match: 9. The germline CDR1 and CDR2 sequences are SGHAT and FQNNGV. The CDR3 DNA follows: TGTGCCAGCAGCCAGGGGACTAGCGGCTCGGGCGAGCAGTACTTC. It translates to CASSQGTSGSGEQYF.

CDR3: CASSFSTGGMTEAFF. In nucleotides, the CDR3 is TGTGCCAGCAGCTTCTCGACAGGGGGCATGACGGAAGCTTTCTTT. The chain combines TRBV7-2 with TRBJ1-1, with 10 positions matching TRBD1. This CDR3 is 15 amino acids long. Germline values: CDR1 SGHTA, CDR2 FQGNSA. The V gene end was trimmed by 3 bases and the J gene end by 8 bases; junction bases not matched to a gene: 9.

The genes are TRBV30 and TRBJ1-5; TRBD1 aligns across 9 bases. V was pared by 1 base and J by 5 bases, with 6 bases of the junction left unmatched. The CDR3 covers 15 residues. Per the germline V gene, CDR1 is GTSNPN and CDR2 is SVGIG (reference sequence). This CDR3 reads CAWSADRGSYQPQHF. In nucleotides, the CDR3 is TGTGCCTGGAGTGCGGACAGGGGATCGTATCAGCCCCAGCATTTT.

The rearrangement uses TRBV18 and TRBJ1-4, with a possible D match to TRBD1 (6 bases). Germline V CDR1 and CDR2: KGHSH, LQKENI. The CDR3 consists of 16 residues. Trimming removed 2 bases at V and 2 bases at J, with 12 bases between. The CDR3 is CASSPKTGDTNEKLFF. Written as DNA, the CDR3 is TGTGCCAGCTCACCAAAGACAGGTGATACTAATGAAAAACTGTTTTTT.

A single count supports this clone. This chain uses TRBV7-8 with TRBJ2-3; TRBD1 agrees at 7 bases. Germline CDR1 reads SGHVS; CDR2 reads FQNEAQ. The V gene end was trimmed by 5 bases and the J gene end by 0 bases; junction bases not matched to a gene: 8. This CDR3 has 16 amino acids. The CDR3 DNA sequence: TGTGCCAGCAGCGCCCCGGGACAGTTTAGCACAGATACGCAGTATTTT. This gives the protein CASSAPGQFSTDTQYF.

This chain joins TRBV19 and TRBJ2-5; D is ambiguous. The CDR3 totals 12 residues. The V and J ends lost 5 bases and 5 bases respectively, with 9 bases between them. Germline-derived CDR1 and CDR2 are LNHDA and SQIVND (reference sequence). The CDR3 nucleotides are TGTGCCAGTAGTCCCCCTGGGGAGACCCAGTACTTC. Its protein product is CASSPPGETQYF.

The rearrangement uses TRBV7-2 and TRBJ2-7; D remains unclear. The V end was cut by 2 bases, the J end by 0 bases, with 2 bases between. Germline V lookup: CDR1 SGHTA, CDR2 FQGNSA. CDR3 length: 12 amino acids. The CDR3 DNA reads TGTGCCAGCAGCTTAATCTCCTACGAGCAGTACTTC. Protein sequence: CASSLISYEQYF.

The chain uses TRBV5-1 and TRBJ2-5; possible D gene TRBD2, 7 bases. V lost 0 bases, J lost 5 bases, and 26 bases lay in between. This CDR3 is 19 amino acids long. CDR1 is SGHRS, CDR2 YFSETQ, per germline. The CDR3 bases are TGCGCCAGCAGCTTGGGAGGCCAGAGGGGGGGCTCTGGTGCGGAGACCCAGTACTTC. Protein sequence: CASSLGGQRGGSGAETQYF.

CDR3 bases: TGTGCCAGCAGCTTAGAGAACACTGAAGCTTTCTTT. Translating it yields CASSLENTEAFF. The chain recombines TRBV7-9 with TRBJ1-1; D is undetermined. V was cut by 1 base and J by 1 base, with 1 base left in between. This CDR3 spans 12 amino acids. The germline gives CDR1 SEHNR, CDR2 FQNEAQ (reference sequence).

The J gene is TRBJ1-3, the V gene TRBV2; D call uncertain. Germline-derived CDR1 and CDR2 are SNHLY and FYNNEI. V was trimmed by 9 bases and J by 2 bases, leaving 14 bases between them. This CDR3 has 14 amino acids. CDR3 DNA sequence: TGTGCCAGATCGACGGGAACTCCTGGAAACACCATATATTTT. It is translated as CARSTGTPGNTIYF.

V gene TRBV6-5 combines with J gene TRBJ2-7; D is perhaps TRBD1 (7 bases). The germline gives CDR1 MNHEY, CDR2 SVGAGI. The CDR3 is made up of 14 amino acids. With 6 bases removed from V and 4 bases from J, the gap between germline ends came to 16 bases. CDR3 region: CASRVDREAYEQYF. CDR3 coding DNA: TGTGCCAGCAGGGTAGACAGGGAGGCTTACGAGCAGTACTTC.